Listed below are T cell receptor beta chains from one sample, sequenced in a study of T cell responses to AZD1222 COVID-19 vaccine. Repertoires were generated with immunoSEQ multiplex PCR, while TCRdb's copy carries only in-frame clones and drops some. The repertoire has some 140,000 clones, 85% to 95% of them found once; the top ten carry 2.8%. The material was peripheral blood, obtained on day 0 of AZD1222 vaccination. These receptors were taken from an adult in good health. The CDR3 runs from the conserved cysteine through the conserved F or W. Each record gives: V gene, D gene, J gene, CDR3 protein. The D gene is left open where the match is weak.

>TRBV27|NA|TRBJ2-5
CASSSVTNQETQYF
>TRBV27|NA|TRBJ2-7
CASSLRVGYEQYF
>TRBV11-2|NA|TRBJ1-1
CASSFKRTEAFF
>TRBV6-4|TRBD1|TRBJ2-7
CARRQGTFSDEQYF
>TRBV5-1|TRBD1|TRBJ1-2
CASSPDRRHNYGYTF
>TRBV7-8|NA|TRBJ1-5
CASSLGLTVAGTQHF
>TRBV4-3|NA|TRBJ1-1
CASSQPGQSTEAFF
>TRBV6-5|TRBD2|TRBJ2-7
CASKTRLAGDEQYF
>TRBV7-3|NA|TRBJ2-5
CASSLSGQETQYF
>TRBV18|NA|TRBJ1-3
CASSPYDGVRSGNTIYF
>TRBV6-6|TRBD1|TRBJ1-2
CASSYSRDRGNYGYTF
>TRBV19|NA|TRBJ1-5
CASSIASGRTPQHF
>TRBV5-1|NA|TRBJ2-5
CASSRDLTMETQYF
>TRBV28|NA|TRBJ1-2
CASSFPEDRYGYTF
>TRBV12-3/TRBV12-4|NA|TRBJ2-5
CASSPNRETQYF
>TRBV5-8|NA|TRBJ2-2
CASSIENTGELFF
>TRBV7-9|NA|TRBJ1-2
CASSLDGGYGYTF
>TRBV5-1|TRBD2|TRBJ2-1
CASRHAGGNYNEQFF
>TRBV28|TRBD1|TRBJ2-3
CASSLGQGADTQYF
>TRBV27|TRBD2|TRBJ2-7
CASSWRLAGFDEQYF
>TRBV7-9|NA|TRBJ2-3
CASSLRASTDTQYF
>TRBV7-9|NA|TRBJ2-1
CASSPPVGAIYNEQFF
>TRBV19|NA|TRBJ2-3
CASSPMGTDTQYF
>TRBV18|TRBD1|TRBJ1-2
CASSPDRDNYGYTF